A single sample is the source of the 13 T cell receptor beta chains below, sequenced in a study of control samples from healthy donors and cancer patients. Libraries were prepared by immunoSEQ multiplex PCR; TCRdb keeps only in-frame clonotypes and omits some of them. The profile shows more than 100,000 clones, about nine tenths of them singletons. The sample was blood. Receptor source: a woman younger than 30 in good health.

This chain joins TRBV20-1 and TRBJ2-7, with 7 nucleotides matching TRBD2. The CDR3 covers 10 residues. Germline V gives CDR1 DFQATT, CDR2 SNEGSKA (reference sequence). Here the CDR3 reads CSGGRERQYF. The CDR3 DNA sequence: TGCAGCGGAGGGCGGGAGAGGCAGTACTTC.

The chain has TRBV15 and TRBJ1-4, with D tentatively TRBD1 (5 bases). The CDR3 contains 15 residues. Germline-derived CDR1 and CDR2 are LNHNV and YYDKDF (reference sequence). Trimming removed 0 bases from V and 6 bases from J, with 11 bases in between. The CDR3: CATSRDPGFDEKLFF. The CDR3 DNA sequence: TGTGCCACCAGCAGAGACCCAGGGTTCGATGAAAAACTGTTTTTT. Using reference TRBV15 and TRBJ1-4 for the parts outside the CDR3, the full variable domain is DAMVIQNPRYQVTQFGKPVTLSCSQTLNHNVMYWYQQKSSQAPKLLFHYYDKDFNNEADTPDNFQSRRPNTSFCFLDIRSPGLGDTAMYLCATSRDPGFDEKLFFGSGTQLSVL.

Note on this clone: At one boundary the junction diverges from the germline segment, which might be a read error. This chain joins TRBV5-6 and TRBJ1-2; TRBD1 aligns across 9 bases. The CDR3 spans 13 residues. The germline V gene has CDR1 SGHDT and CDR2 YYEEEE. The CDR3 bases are TGTGCCAGCAGTTTGGACAGGGGCTATGGCTACACCTTC. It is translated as CASSLDRGYGYTF. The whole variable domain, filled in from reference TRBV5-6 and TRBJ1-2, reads DAGVTQSPTHLIKTRGQQVTLRCSPKSGHDTVSWYQQALGQGPQFIFQYYEEEERQRGNFPDRFSGHQFPNYSSELNVNALLLGDSALYLCASSLDRGYGYTFGSGTRLTVV.

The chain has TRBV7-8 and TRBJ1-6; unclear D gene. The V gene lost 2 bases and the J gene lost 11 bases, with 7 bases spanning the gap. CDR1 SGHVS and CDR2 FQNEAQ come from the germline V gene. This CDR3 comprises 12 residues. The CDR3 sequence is CASSLMSAPLHF. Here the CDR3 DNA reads TGTGCCAGCAGCTTAATGTCCGCACCCCTCCACTTT. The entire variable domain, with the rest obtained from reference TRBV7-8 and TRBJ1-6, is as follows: GAGVSQSPRYKVAKRGQDVALRCDPISGHVSLFWYQQALGQGPEFLTYFQNEAQLDKSGLPSDRFFAERPEGSVSTLKIQRTQQEDSAVYLCASSLMSAPLHFGNGTRLTVT.

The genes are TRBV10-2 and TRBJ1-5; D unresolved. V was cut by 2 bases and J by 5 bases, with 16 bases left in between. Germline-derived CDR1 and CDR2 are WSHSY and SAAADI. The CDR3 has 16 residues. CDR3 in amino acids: CASSEMATAGYQPQHF. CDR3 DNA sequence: TGCGCCAGCAGTGAGATGGCCACCGCGGGGTATCAGCCCCAGCATTTT.

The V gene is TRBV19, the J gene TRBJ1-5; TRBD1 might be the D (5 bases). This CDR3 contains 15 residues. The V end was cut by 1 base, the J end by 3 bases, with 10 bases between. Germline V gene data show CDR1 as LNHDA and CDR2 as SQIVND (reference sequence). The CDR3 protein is CASSIGQLNNQPQHF. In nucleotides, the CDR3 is TGTGCCAGTAGTATAGGACAGCTAAACAATCAGCCCCAGCATTTT.

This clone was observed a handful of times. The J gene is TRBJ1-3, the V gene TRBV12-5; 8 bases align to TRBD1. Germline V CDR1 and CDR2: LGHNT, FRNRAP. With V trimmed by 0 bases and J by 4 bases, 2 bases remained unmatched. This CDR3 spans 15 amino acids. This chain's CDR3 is CASGLVAGGGNTIYF. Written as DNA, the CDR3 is TGTGCTAGTGGTTTGGTAGCAGGGGGCGGAAACACCATATATTTT. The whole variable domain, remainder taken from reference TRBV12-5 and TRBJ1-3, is DARVTQTPRHKVTEMGQEVTMRCQPILGHNTVFWYRQTMMQGLELLAYFRNRAPLDDSGMPKDRFSAEMPDATLATLKIQPSEPRDSAVYFCASGLVAGGGNTIYFGEGSWLTVV.

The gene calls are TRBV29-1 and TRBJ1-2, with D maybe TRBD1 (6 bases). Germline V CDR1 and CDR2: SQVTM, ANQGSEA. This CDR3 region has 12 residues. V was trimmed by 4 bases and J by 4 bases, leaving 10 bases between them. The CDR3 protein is CSVGGGGYGYTF. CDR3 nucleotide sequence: TGCAGCGTTGGAGGGGGGGGCTATGGCTACACCTTC.

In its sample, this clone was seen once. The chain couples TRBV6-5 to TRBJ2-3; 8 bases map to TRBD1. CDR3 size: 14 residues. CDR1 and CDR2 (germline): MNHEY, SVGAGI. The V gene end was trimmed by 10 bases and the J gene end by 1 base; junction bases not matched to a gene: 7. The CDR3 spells CATPGQVGTDTQYF. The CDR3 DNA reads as TGTGCCACCCCGGGACAGGTCGGCACAGATACGCAGTATTTT.

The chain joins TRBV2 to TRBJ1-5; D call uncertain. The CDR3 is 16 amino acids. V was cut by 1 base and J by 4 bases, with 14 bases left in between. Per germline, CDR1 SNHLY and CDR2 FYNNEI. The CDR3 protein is CASSEERFWGNQPQHF. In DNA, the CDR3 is TGTGCCAGCAGTGAAGAGAGGTTTTGGGGAAATCAGCCCCAGCATTTT. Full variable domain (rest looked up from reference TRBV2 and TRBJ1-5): EPEVTQTPSHQVTQMGQEVILRCVPISNHLYFYWYRQILGQKVEFLVSFYNNEISEKSEIFDDQFSVERPDGSNFTLKIRSTKLEDSAMYFCASSEERFWGNQPQHFGDGTRLSIL.

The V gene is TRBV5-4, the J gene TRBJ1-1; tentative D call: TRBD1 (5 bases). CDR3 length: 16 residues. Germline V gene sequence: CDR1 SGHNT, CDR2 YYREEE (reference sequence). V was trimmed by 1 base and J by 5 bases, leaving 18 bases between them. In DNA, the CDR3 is TGTGCCAGCAGCTTGTTTCAAACAGGTTTTTATACTGAAGCTTTCTTT. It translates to CASSLFQTGFYTEAFF.

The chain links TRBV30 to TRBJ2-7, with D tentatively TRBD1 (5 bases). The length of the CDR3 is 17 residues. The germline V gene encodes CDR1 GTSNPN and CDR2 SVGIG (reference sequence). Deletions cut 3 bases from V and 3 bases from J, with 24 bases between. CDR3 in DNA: TGTGCCTGGAGCGACGCCAGGGTTTGGACCAAAGACTACGAGCAGTACTTC. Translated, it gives CAWSDARVWTKDYEQYF.

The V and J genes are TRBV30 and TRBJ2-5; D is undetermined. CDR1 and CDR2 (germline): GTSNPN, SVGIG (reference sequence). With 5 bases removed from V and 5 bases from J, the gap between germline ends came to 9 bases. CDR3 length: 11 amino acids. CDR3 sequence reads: CAWVSMETQYF. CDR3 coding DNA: TGTGCCTGGGTCTCTATGGAGACCCAGTACTTC.